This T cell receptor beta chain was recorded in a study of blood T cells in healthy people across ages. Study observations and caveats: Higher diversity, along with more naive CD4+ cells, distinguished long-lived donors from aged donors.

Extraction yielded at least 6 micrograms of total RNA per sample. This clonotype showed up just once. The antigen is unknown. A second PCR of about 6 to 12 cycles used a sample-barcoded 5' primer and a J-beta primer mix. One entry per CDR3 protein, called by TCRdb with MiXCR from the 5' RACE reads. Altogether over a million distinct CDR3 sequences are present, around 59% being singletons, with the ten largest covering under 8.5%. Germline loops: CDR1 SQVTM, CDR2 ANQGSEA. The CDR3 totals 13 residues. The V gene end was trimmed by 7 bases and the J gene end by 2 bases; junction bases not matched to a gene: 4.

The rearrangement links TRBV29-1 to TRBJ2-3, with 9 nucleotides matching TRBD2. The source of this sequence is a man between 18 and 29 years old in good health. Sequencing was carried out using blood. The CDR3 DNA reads TGCAGCGGCTGCGGGGGGGCCACAGATACGCAGTATTTT. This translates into CSGCGGATDTQYF.